This entry lists 6 T cell receptor beta chains sequenced from one sample in a study of blood T cell repertoires in COVID-19. The protocol was immunoSEQ multiplex PCR, while the TCRdb copy is restricted to in-frame clones and leaves out a portion. Seen here are about 170,000 clones, more than 75% observed once, and the top ten hold approximately 4.6%. Sequencing was done on a sample of peripheral blood. These receptors all stem from a man in his late teens or twenties with COVID-19, enrolled during active disease.

The J gene is TRBJ2-5, the V gene TRBV7-9; the match to TRBD1 covers 8 bases. The CDR3 length is 15 residues. With 5 bases clipped from V and 5 bases from J, the junction kept 10 bases outside the gene matches. Germline V CDR1 and CDR2: SEHNR, FQNEAQ (reference sequence). CDR3 residues: CASSPWTGWSETQYF. DNA of the CDR3: TGTGCCAGCAGCCCTTGGACAGGGTGGTCCGAGACCCAGTACTTC.

This chain uses TRBV6-5 with TRBJ1-2, with TRBD1 matching 9 bases. CDR3 length equals 15 residues. Per germline, CDR1 MNHEY and CDR2 SVGAGI. With V trimmed by 5 bases and J by 4 bases, 8 bases remained unmatched. The CDR3, as DNA: TGTGCCAGCAGTCAGGCCGGGACAGGGAGCTATGGCTACACCTTC. Its protein product is CASSQAGTGSYGYTF.

The chain uses TRBV13 and TRBJ2-3; D is uncertain. The CDR3 is 14 residues long. CDR1 and CDR2 from the germline V gene are PRHDT and FYEKMQ (reference sequence). Deletions cut 5 bases from V and 2 bases from J, with 11 bases between. CDR3 sequence (DNA): TGTGCCAGCAGCGCGTACAGTAACACAGATACGCAGTATTTT. Its translation is CASSAYSNTDTQYF.

The chain combines TRBV7-6 with TRBJ1-3; TRBD1 agrees at 7 bases. The trim removed 0 bases at V and 2 bases at J, leaving 4 bases unmatched. Germline assignment: CDR1 SGHVS and CDR2 FNYEAQ. The CDR3 runs to 16 residues. The CDR3 coding sequence is TGTGCCAGCAGCTTAGCGTACGGGACAGCTGGAAACACCATATATTTT. Its protein is CASSLAYGTAGNTIYF.

The gene calls are TRBV30 and TRBJ1-5; perhaps TRBD1 as D (6 bases). Germline-derived CDR1 and CDR2 are GTSNPN and SVGIG (reference sequence). V dropped 4 bases and J dropped 5 bases, with 18 bases sitting between them. CDR3 length equals 15 residues. The CDR3 sequence is CAWTPGGTRYQPQHF. CDR3 nucleotide sequence: TGTGCCTGGACCCCGGGGGGGACACGTTATCAGCCCCAGCATTTT.

V usage is TRBV16 and J usage is TRBJ1-1; TRBD1 might be the D (5 bases). Germline V gene sequence: CDR1 KGHSY, CDR2 FQNENV. The CDR3 contains 12 residues. V was clipped by 4 bases and J by 11 bases, with 14 bases between them. The CDR3 nucleotides read TGTGCCAGCAGCCCAGGGAAACCTTGGGCTTTCTTT. It specifies CASSPGKPWAFF.